What follows are 4 T cell receptor beta chains derived from one specimen sequenced in a study of CD8+ T cells in alopecia areata. Sequencing templates came from extracted RNA that was reverse transcribed into cDNA. Only in-frame clones appear in the TCRdb table, and some are missing; sequencing was by immunoSEQ multiplex PCR. This table holds tens of thousands of clones, around 45% found once. Regarding treatment: oral pan-JAK inhibitor, 5-10 mg twice daily. The sample was CD8+ T cells sorted from blood, taken at approximately week 36, from a patient treated with tofacitinib. The receptors derive from a human donor with alopecia areata.

Details on this clone: Other DNA sequences in this sample translate to the same CDR3. This chain connects TRBV30 to TRBJ1-4; D remains unclear. Germline CDR1 and CDR2: GTSNPN and SVGIG (reference sequence). V lost 2 bases and J 5 bases, leaving 15 bases between the germline ends. This CDR3 is 15 amino acids long. CDR3 bases: TGTGCCTGGAGTTTCCCGGACGGAAGGAATGAAAAACTGTTTTTT. Protein product: CAWSFPDGRNEKLFF.

This clone appeared a few times. The chain recombines TRBV5-1 with TRBJ2-5; D gene ambiguous. V was pared by 0 bases and J by 2 bases, with 14 bases between. CDR1 SGHRS and CDR2 YFSETQ come from the germline V gene. The CDR3 extends over 16 amino acids. CDR3 sequence reads: CASSLVVSAEQETQYF. The CDR3 nucleotides read TGCGCCAGCAGCTTGGTAGTTTCGGCAGAGCAAGAGACCCAGTACTTC.

The CDR3 here is CASSGALDLRHEQYF. The CDR3 DNA follows: TGTGCCAGCAGTGGGGCGTTGGACCTACGCCACGAGCAGTACTTC. The chain has TRBV25-1 and TRBJ2-7; D uncertain. The V gene lost 4 bases and the J gene lost 5 bases, with 18 bases spanning the gap. Germline-derived CDR1 and CDR2 are MGHDK and SYGVNS. The CDR3 has 15 amino acids.

V and J are TRBV9 and TRBJ2-5; no definite D call. The CDR3 length is 14 residues. Germline loops: CDR1 SGDLS, CDR2 YYNGEE. The germline V and J ends were trimmed by 0 bases and 3 bases, with 9 bases remaining between them. Here the CDR3 reads CASSVAGSEETQYF. CDR3 nucleotide sequence: TGTGCCAGCAGCGTAGCTGGGTCAGAAGAGACCCAGTACTTC.